A selection of T cell receptor beta chains follows, all from one sample in a study of T-cell memory formation after mild COVID-19. TCRdb used MiXCR to reprocess the 5' RACE reads, holding one entry per CDR3 protein. The repertoire holds about 300,000 distinct CDR3 sequences, with just under 20% as singletons. Source material: PBMCs or a T cell subset sorted from them (not recorded which). These receptors were collected from a man younger than 30 who had mild COVID-19 (a few samples of this study predate the infection). Cell type and time point are not known. CDR3s include the opening cysteine and the closing phenylalanine or tryptophan.

cdr3_length v_call cdr3_aa
13 TRBV20-1 CSASEDHLSIQYF
15 TRBV2 CASSERGQGTGELFF
10 TRBV29-1 CSGEQGPQYF
14 TRBV5-1 CASIPEAGGVEQYF
15 TRBV3-1 CASSQDSVIADTQYF
14 TRBV4-3 CASSQDRSGTEAFF
16 TRBV6-5 CASSYGIAGGRETQYF
15 TRBV7-2 CASSFWWEGLRELFF
15 TRBV5-1 CASSLGDLAGETQYF
18 TRBV7-6 CASSLGDVWTGGSDTQYF
17 TRBV7-3 CASSPEGLLYSNQPQHF
14 TRBV7-2 CASSRDRPPSPLHF
14 TRBV12-3/TRBV12-4 CASSRGQGIYGYTF
15 TRBV28 CASSSGTLSGNTIYF
15 TRBV5-1 CASSLVSNGYNEQFF
15 TRBV7-9 CASSSPGWPNTEAFF
14 TRBV14 CASSRDSFTPEQYF
16 TRBV5-1 CASSRNRSPGANVLTF
15 TRBV18 CASSLSGGPLGEQFF
14 TRBV27 CASSYEGASGELFF
16 TRBV27 CASSLSRTGGPYEQYF
15 TRBV10-3 CAINPGPTGAHEQFF
17 TRBV15 CATSSPLAGGTTDTQYF
18 TRBV4-2 CASSPESRLAASTDTQYF
14 TRBV4-2 CASSRGQGTDTQYF
12 TRBV29-1 CSAMDDPYGYTF
14 TRBV15 CATSRDPGNQPQHF
13 TRBV29-1 CSVPARHQETQYF
14 TRBV12-3/TRBV12-4 CASSFGTSYNEQFF
13 TRBV12-3/TRBV12-4 CASSFRGTGELFF
14 TRBV7-7 CASSPGTGGATQYF